The T cell receptor (beta chain) described here comes from a study of identical twins. Overall study results and limits: Models predicted too little out-of-frame TCR alpha sharing in monozygotic twins. Cross-sectional statistics underpinned the conclusions; the same donors were not followed.

MiXCR, run by TCRdb on the 5' RACE reads, gives a single entry per CDR3 protein. The sample lists about 480,000 distinct CDR3 sequences, approximately 15% occurring once. This clonotype was counted at least ten times. Its antigen remains unknown. CDR1 and CDR2 from the germline V gene are LGHDT and YNNKEL (reference sequence). This CDR3 region has 13 residues. V lost 3 bases to trimming and J lost 9 bases, with 15 bases between them. This same sample was also part of a study on yellow fever vaccine responses in identical twins.

The sequenced sample consisted of CD4+ T cells sorted from blood. The sequence derives from a young woman in good health. The V gene is TRBV3-1, the J gene TRBJ2-7; a possible D gene is TRBD1 (5 bases). DNA of the CDR3: TGTGCCAGCAGCCAGGGGCCCTGGGCAGGGCAGTACTTC. Its translation is CASSQGPWAGQYF.